This TCR beta chain is from a study of CD8 T cells in ankylosing spondylitis. This clonotype occurred many times. Its specificity is not known. Study outcomes and limitations: Reports say disease-linked clones showed up significantly more in matched ankylosing spondylitis synovial fluid.

TCRdb fed the 5' RACE reads into MiXCR, producing one record per CDR3 protein. The sample has some 54,000 distinct CDR3 sequences; 6.5% to 8% are singletons. CDR3 length: 13 amino acids. Trimming shortened V by 8 bases and J by 8 bases, and 18 bases separated the two germline ends. The germline gives CDR1 ENHRY, CDR2 SYGVKD. This chain joins TRBV10-3 and TRBJ1-2; D is perhaps TRBD1 (5 bases). Sequenced material: blood, either unsorted or a sorted T cell fraction (not recorded which). The sequence derives from a female donor with ankylosing spondylitis or in good health (not recorded which). For the CDR3, the DNA is TGTGCCATCGGAGAGGGGAGGGGAAGCGGCTACACCTTC. Its protein is CAIGEGRGSGYTF.